This TCR beta chain was recovered during a study of blood T cell repertoires in COVID-19 (dated by TCRdb to the early 2020s). About the full investigation: Samples covering the acute and convalescent phases of COVID-19 were provided by collaborators in the United States, Italy and Spain. The prospective study material was composed of cDNA or gDNA derived from T cells, B-cell-depleted T cells, or PBMCs. Deeply sampled blood TCRbeta repertoires from subjects exposed to, actively infected with, or recovered from COVID-19 were included in the dataset. The repertoires were made available in a free public database intended to serve as a resource for research on the immune response to SARS-CoV-2. The samples were drawn from two sources: the first 160 participants of the ongoing ImmuneRACE study, and about 1,300 subjects contributed by 6 global collaborators. The sample metadata nearly always contained a de-identified subject ID, COVID-19 status, age in years and sex. HLA class I and class II types, where available, came from metadata supplied by the sample provider rather than from assay-based typing. The research as a whole found: How much clinical and demographic metadata was included differed by source and by participant, and the metadata was provided uncurated.

Each collaborating institution followed its own protocols to collect whole blood in K2EDTA tubes. For TCRbeta analysis, collaborators shipped samples in one of three forms: frozen whole blood, isolated PBMCs, or DNA extracted from either of those sample types. This clone showed up just a few times. Its antigen target is currently unknown. No base quality information exists; no much larger clone differs at one position. TCRbeta CDR3 regions were amplified from genomic DNA by means of the immunoSEQ Assay, a bias-controlled multiplex PCR. Processing in the source paper ran as follows. Within the assay, amplification of reference gene primers was used to estimate how many nucleated cells each sample contained. To quantify the absolute abundance of each unique TCRbeta CDR3 rearrangement, sequence reads were collapsed and filtered. Productive Simpson clonality was computed per sample as the square root of Simpson's diversity index over productive rearrangements. TCRdb obtained this table from immuneACCESS and retained in-frame rearrangements with V and J assigned. These tables miss some clones; where compared with another copy, unresolved V genes account for less than half of the shortfall, and the remainder is unexplained. Clonal size and the V and J genes are those of that table, whereas D and trimming came from the DNA. This sample lists about 190,000 clones; approximately 85% were detected once. The ten largest clonotypes hold less than 6.5% of the sample.

The CDR3 runs 15 residues from the cysteine to the phenylalanine. Only the CDR3 portion is preserved as DNA: 45 bases, with reading frame beginning at the first base. From a lookup of the germline V gene (reference sequence), CDR1 and CDR2 are LNHDA and SQIVND. Trimming removed 5 bases from V and 8 bases from J; the gene matches leave 11 bases unexplained. The sample comprised peripheral blood. This sequence was found in a woman in her 70s with active or convalescent COVID-19. The chain is made from TRBV19 and TRBJ1-4, with 7 junctional bases fitting TRBD1. The CDR3: CASSAHLTGDEKLFF. At the DNA level, the sequence is TGTGCCAGTAGTGCCCACCTAACAGGGGACGAAAAACTGTTTTTT. When the CDR3 is completed using the reference TRBV19 and TRBJ1-4 genes on either side, the full variable domain is DGGITQSPKYLFRKEGQNVTLSCEQNLNHDAMYWYRQDPGQGLRLIYYSQIVNDFQKGDIAEGYSVSREKKESFPLTVTSAQKNPTAFYLCASSAHLTGDEKLFFGSGTQLSVL.